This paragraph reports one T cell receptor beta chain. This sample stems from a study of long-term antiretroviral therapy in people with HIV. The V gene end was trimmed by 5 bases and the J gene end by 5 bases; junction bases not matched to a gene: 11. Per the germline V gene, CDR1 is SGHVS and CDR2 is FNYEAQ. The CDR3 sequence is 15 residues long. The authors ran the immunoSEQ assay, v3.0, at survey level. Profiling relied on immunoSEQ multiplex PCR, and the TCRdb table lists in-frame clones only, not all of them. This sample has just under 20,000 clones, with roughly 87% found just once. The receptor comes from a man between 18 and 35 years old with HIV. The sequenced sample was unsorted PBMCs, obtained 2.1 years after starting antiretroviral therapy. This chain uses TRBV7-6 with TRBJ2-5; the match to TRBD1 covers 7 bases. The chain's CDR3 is CASSVQQGFGETQYF. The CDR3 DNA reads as TGTGCCAGCAGCGTACAACAGGGGTTCGGCGAGACCCAGTACTTC. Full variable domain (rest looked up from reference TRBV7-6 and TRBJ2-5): GAGVSQSPRYKVTKRGQDVALRCDPISGHVSLYWYRQALGQGPEFLTYFNYEAQQDKSGLPNDRFSAERPEGSISTLTIQRTEQRDSAMYRCASSVQQGFGETQYFGPGTRLLVL.